The 26 T cell receptor beta chains reported below all come from one sample, sequenced in a study of T-cell memory formation after mild COVID-19. From the 5' RACE reads, TCRdb called clonotypes with MiXCR, one entry per CDR3 protein. The sample records about 390,000 distinct CDR3 sequences, 16% being singletons. The source material was PBMCs or a T cell subset sorted from them (not recorded which). These receptors originate from a man aged 18 to 35 who had mild COVID-19 (a few samples of this study predate the infection). Cell type and time point are not known.

The V and J genes are TRBV7-9 and TRBJ1-2, with 12 bases that match TRBD1. V was pared by 5 bases and J by 2 bases, with 6 bases of the junction left unmatched. Germline CDR1 is SEHNR and CDR2 is FQNEAQ (reference sequence). The CDR3 runs to 16 residues. Written as DNA, the CDR3 is TGTGCCAGCAGCATAACCGGGACAGGGGGCAACTATGGCTACACCTTC. Translating gives CASSITGTGGNYGYTF.

The chain is built from TRBV4-3 and TRBJ2-3, with TRBD1 matching 8 bases. Looked up from germline, CDR1 is LGHNA and CDR2 is YSLEER. V lost 0 bases to trimming and J lost 5 bases; unmatched junction nucleotides: 7. The CDR3 is 16 residues long. CDR3 in DNA: TGCGCCAGCAGCCAAGATCTGCCAGGGGGCGTAGATACGCAGTATTTT. Translation gives CASSQDLPGGVDTQYF.

The chain couples TRBV6-2 or TRBV6-3 to TRBJ2-3; 10 bases match TRBD2. Unmatched junction bases numbered 6, after V lost 5 bases and J lost 4 bases. CDR1 is MNHEY, CDR2 SVGEGT, per germline. This CDR3 comprises 15 residues. The CDR3 nucleotides are TGTGCCAGCAGTCCGGGACTAGCGCCCCCAGATACGCAGTATTTT. Translating gives CASSPGLAPPDTQYF.

This chain uses TRBV29-1 with TRBJ2-1; either TRBD1 or TRBD2 may supply D (6 bases each). The V end was cut by 6 bases, the J end by 9 bases, with 21 bases between. CDR1 and CDR2 (germline): SQVTM, ANQGSEA. The CDR3 contains 14 residues. The CDR3 region has the DNA TGCAGCGTCGAGGGGGGTCTTCACCGATCTGAGCAGTTCTTC. It yields the protein CSVEGGLHRSEQFF.

The chain carries TRBV5-1 and TRBJ1-2, with D possibly matching TRBD1 (5 bases). This CDR3 has 15 residues. V dropped 4 bases and J dropped 2 bases, with 15 bases sitting between them. Germline V CDR1 and CDR2: SGHRS, YFSETQ. CDR3 sequence reads: CASSRVDRDNYGYTF. The CDR3 DNA reads as TGCGCCAGCAGCAGGGTTGACCGGGACAACTATGGCTACACCTTC. The full variable domain, in which reference TRBV5-1 and TRBJ1-2 provide the parts outside the CDR3, is KAGVTQTPRYLIKTRGQQVTLSCSPISGHRSVSWYQQTPGQGLQFLFEYFSETQRNKGNFPGRFSGRQFSNSRSEMNVSTLELGDSALYLCASSRVDRDNYGYTFGSGTRLTVV.

This clonotype was recorded many times. This rearrangement joins TRBV5-1 to TRBJ2-1; possibly TRBD1 or TRBD2 for D (6 bases each). V was pared by 2 bases and J by 5 bases, with 14 bases between. Germline-derived CDR1 and CDR2 are SGHRS and YFSETQ. CDR3 length: 15 residues. The CDR3 loop is CASSFGGRGNNEQFF. The CDR3 nucleotides read TGCGCCAGCAGCTTCGGGGGCAGGGGTAACAATGAGCAGTTCTTC.

V gene TRBV28 combines with J gene TRBJ2-7, with 9 bases that match TRBD1. There are 15 residues in the CDR3. V gave up 7 bases and J gave up 0 bases; unmatched junction bases: 7. The germline V gene has CDR1 MDHEN and CDR2 SYDVKM. The CDR3 bases are TGTGCCAGCACCGGCCGGGACAGGGACTCCTACGAGCAGTACGTC. Protein product: CASTGRDRDSYEQYV.

V usage is TRBV5-1 and J usage is TRBJ2-3; TRBD1 agrees at 10 bases. CDR1 is SGHRS, CDR2 YFSETQ, per germline. The CDR3 covers 14 residues. J lost 5 bases, V lost 4 bases, and 4 bases had no gene match. CDR3: CASSVGQGLDTQYF. As DNA, the CDR3 is TGCGCCAGCAGCGTGGGACAGGGGTTAGATACGCAGTATTTT.

This clonotype was detected once. The chain recombines TRBV12-3 or TRBV12-4 with TRBJ2-3; no reliable D call. The CDR3 is made up of 14 amino acids. V was trimmed by 3 bases and J by 2 bases, leaving 9 bases between them. CDR3 sequence: CASSFRRATDTQYF. CDR3 DNA sequence: TGTGCCAGCAGTTTTCGTAGGGCCACAGATACGCAGTATTTT.

In its sample, this clonotype was seen many times. V usage is TRBV11-2 and J usage is TRBJ2-4; no clear D gene. CDR3 length: 13 residues. Per the germline V gene, CDR1 is SGHAT and CDR2 is FQNNGV. The ends were cut back, 5 bases at V and 5 bases at J, with 10 bases in the middle. The CDR3 sequence is CASSPGRENIQYF. DNA of the CDR3: TGTGCCAGCAGCCCTGGGCGCGAAAACATTCAGTACTTC.

V gene TRBV7-2 combines with J gene TRBJ2-4; TRBD2 aligns across 9 bases. Germline values: CDR1 SGHTA, CDR2 FQGNSA. There are 13 residues in the CDR3. J was trimmed by 8 bases and V by 5 bases; bases with no gene match: 4. The CDR3 loop reads CASSPQRGDIQYF. CDR3 bases: TGTGCCAGCAGCCCCCAGCGGGGGGACATTCAGTACTTC.

In its sample, this clonotype was seen many times. The gene calls are TRBV5-1 and TRBJ2-5; the D gene is possibly TRBD2 (6 bases). In germline, CDR1 is SGHRS, CDR2 YFSETQ. CDR3 length: 15 residues. The V end was cut by 1 base, the J end by 7 bases, with 17 bases between. CDR3 nucleotide sequence: TGCGCCAGCAGCTTGATAAGTGGCGGGGCGGGGACCCAGTACTTC. Translated: CASSLISGGAGTQYF.

This clonotype was seen a handful of times. This chain connects TRBV15 to TRBJ2-5; D is unclear. Trimming took off 0 bases at V and 5 bases at J, with 10 bases between the two ends. The CDR3 spans 14 residues. Germline assignment: CDR1 LNHNV and CDR2 YYDKDF (reference sequence). This chain's CDR3 is CATSRDRAVETQYF. CDR3 DNA: TGTGCCACCAGCAGAGACCGGGCAGTTGAGACCCAGTACTTC.

This clonotype was picked up a small number of times. This rearrangement joins TRBV7-8 to TRBJ2-3; 15 positions agree with TRBD2. The CDR3 runs to 18 residues. Trimming at V came to 2 bases and at J to 1 base, leaving 4 bases not matched to a gene. Germline-derived CDR1 and CDR2 are SGHVS and FQNEAQ. The CDR3 loop is CASSLTGLAGGRTDTQYF. CDR3 DNA sequence: TGTGCCAGCAGCTTAACGGGACTAGCGGGGGGACGCACAGATACGCAGTATTTT.

The chain couples TRBV12-3 or TRBV12-4 to TRBJ1-2; unclear D gene. V shed 3 bases and J shed 5 bases, with 13 bases lying between them. This CDR3 has 14 residues. CDR3 in amino acids: CASSFIPGDYGYTF. The DNA for the CDR3 is TGTGCCAGCAGTTTTATCCCGGGCGATTATGGCTACACCTTC.

This clonotype has more than one count but fewer than ten. The chain combines TRBV7-2 with TRBJ2-2; D is unresolved. Germline V gene data show CDR1 as SGHTA and CDR2 as FQGNSA. Trimming cost V 8 bases and J 6 bases, with 10 bases left between them. The length of the CDR3 is 12 residues. The CDR3 region has the DNA TGTGCCAGCGTGCGTGCACCCGGGGAGCTGTTTTTT. Protein: CASVRAPGELFF.

There are a few counts of this clonotype. The CDR3 sequence: CSVEILPGQGGTEAFF. CDR3 DNA: TGCAGTGTCGAAATTCTGCCGGGACAGGGGGGGACTGAAGCTTTCTTT. The V gene is TRBV20-1, the J gene TRBJ1-1, with 11 bases fitting TRBD1. V gave up 7 bases and J gave up 5 bases; unmatched junction bases: 15. This CDR3 is built from 16 residues. Germline V CDR1 and CDR2: DFQATT, SNEGSKA (reference sequence).

The genes are TRBV7-9 and TRBJ1-3; D unclear. Germline loops: CDR1 SEHNR, CDR2 FQNEAQ (reference sequence). This CDR3 spans 15 amino acids. Between the trimmed V and J ends, which lost 4 bases and 7 bases, there was a span of 17 bases. The CDR3 loop reads CASSSRREDWNTIYF. The CDR3 DNA follows: TGTGCCAGCAGCTCGCGTAGAGAGGATTGGAACACCATATATTTT.

This clonotype was picked up a small number of times. The V gene is TRBV7-9, the J gene TRBJ2-2; D is possibly TRBD1 (5 bases). The germline gives CDR1 SEHNR, CDR2 FQNEAQ (reference sequence). V was trimmed by 6 bases and J by 4 bases, leaving 9 bases between them. The CDR3 covers 13 residues. CDR3 in DNA: TGTGCCAGCAGATCCACAGGCACCGGGGAGCTGTTTTTT. It translates to CASRSTGTGELFF.

The rearrangement links TRBV7-3 to TRBJ2-2; either TRBD1 or TRBD2 may fit D (5 bases each). The germline V gene has CDR1 SGHTA and CDR2 FQGTGA. Trimming took 0 bases from V and 7 from J, leaving 12 bases between them. The CDR3 is made up of 15 amino acids. The CDR3 DNA is TGTGCCAGCAGCTTAACGTCGAGGGGTAACGGGGAGCTGTTTTTT. This translates into CASSLTSRGNGELFF. Full variable domain (remainder filled in from reference TRBV7-3 and TRBJ2-2): GAGVSQTPSNKVTEKGKYVELRCDPISGHTALYWYRQSLGQGPEFLIYFQGTGAADDSGLPNDRFFAVRPEGSVSTLKIQRTERGDSAVYLCASSLTSRGNGELFFGEGSRLTVL.

Here the CDR3 DNA reads TGTGCCAGCAGCTCGACAGGGCATCAGCCCCAGCATTTT. Protein product: CASSSTGHQPQHF. The gene calls are TRBV7-2 and TRBJ1-5; TRBD1 matches at 7 bases. V shed 4 bases, J shed 5 bases, and the junction held 2 bases outside the gene matches. The CDR3 length is 13 residues. The V gene's germline CDR1 is SGHTA and CDR2 FQGNSA.

This sequence joins TRBV20-1 and TRBJ1-1; D gene unclear. CDR1 DFQATT and CDR2 SNEGSKA come from the germline V gene (reference sequence). The CDR3 is 13 amino acids. Trimming removed 5 bases from V and 9 bases from J, with 19 bases in between. CDR3 nucleotide sequence: TGCAGTGCTCCAGGTACTCTGGGTTTACAAGCTTTCTTT. It specifies CSAPGTLGLQAFF.

This clonotype has ten or more counts. The rearrangement uses TRBV4-1 and TRBJ2-1; either TRBD1 or TRBD2 may supply D (5 bases each). Germline V gene sequence: CDR1 MGHRA, CDR2 YSYEKL. Trimming cost V 0 bases and J 9 bases, with 12 bases left between them. The CDR3 is 14 amino acids. The CDR3 nucleotides are TGCGCCAGCAGCCAAGATCCGGGTGGGGGTGAGCAGTTCTTC. Translation gives CASSQDPGGGEQFF.

This clonotype was recorded a few times. The gene calls are TRBV4-2 and TRBJ1-1; D is undetermined. V lost 3 bases and J 5 bases, leaving 13 bases between the germline ends. This CDR3 is built from 14 residues. Germline CDR1 and CDR2: LGHNA and YNFKEQ. The CDR3: CASSHLTDGTEAFF. CDR3 DNA: TGTGCCAGCAGCCACCTAACCGATGGGACTGAAGCTTTCTTT.

The chain couples TRBV6-2 or TRBV6-3 to TRBJ2-7; D unresolved. There are 17 residues in the CDR3. Germline V lookup: CDR1 MNHEY, CDR2 SVGEGT. Trimming pared 5 bases from V and 4 bases from J, leaving 24 bases between. In DNA, the CDR3 is TGTGCCAGCAGTAACACTAACTCGGATATCTTCGGGTACGAGCAGTACTTC. Translated, it gives CASSNTNSDIFGYEQYF.

This clonotype has just a few counts. The chain employs TRBV7-2 and TRBJ2-7; no clear D gene. Trimming removed 1 base from V and 5 bases from J, with 6 bases in between. The CDR3 has 12 amino acids. CDR1 and CDR2 from the germline V gene are SGHTA and FQGNSA. The CDR3 spells CASSLGFHEQYF. CDR3 bases: TGTGCCAGCAGCTTAGGGTTCCACGAGCAGTACTTC.